The following is a T cell receptor (beta chain) sequence with its context. The antigen remains undetermined. Unique molecular identifiers were in the cDNA, with template-switch universal primer binding. TCRdb re-called the 5' RACE reads through MiXCR, storing one row per CDR3 protein. This table has around 510,000 distinct CDR3 sequences, more than 13% appearing once. This sample is part of a study of identical twins. There are 17 residues in the CDR3. Looked up from germline, CDR1 is LNHNV and CDR2 is YYDKDF (reference sequence). The V and J ends lost 0 bases and 3 bases respectively, with 16 bases between them. Study conclusions and caveats: Its conclusions, products of cross-sectional statistical analysis, did not come from following the same donors.

Healthy Caucasians provided all donations. This same sample was also taken into another study, of yellow fever vaccine responses in identical twins. As reported in that work: Twins reportedly had a vaccine T cell response that seemed partly convergent, partly personalized.

Sequencing input: CD4+ T cells sorted from blood. The chain recombines TRBV15 with TRBJ2-3; D gene uncertain. The receptor's source is a woman younger than 30 in good health. The chain's CDR3 is CATSRDTGDGFTDTQYF. In nucleotides, the CDR3 is TGTGCCACCAGCAGAGATACCGGAGATGGCTTTACAGATACGCAGTATTTT.